A selection of T cell receptor beta chains follows, all from one sample in a study of liver allograft versus peripheral blood T cells. TCRdb itself ran the reads through MiXCR, one entry per CDR3 protein. The table shows a few thousand distinct CDR3 sequences, with approximately 16% occurring only once. The receptor source for this set is a human patient who had a liver transplant. Part of the T cells may come from the graft donor. The CDR3 runs from the conserved cysteine through the conserved F or W. The order of the fields is clone size, J gene, D gene, V gene, CDR3 length, CDR3 protein, CDR3 DNA. The D gene is left open where the match is weak. For some rows the clone size is stated as once, few or many, or as a class when expanded; others skip it.

medium-sized,TRBJ2-7,-,TRBV6-5,15,CASREGEILSYEQYF,TGTGCCAGCAGGGAGGGGGAGATCCTCTCCTACGAGCAGTACTTC
large,TRBJ2-2,-,TRBV6-6,16,CASSYFEGSNTGELFF,TGTGCCAGCAGTTACTTCGAGGGCTCGAACACCGGGGAGCTGTTTTTT
medium-sized,TRBJ2-7,-,TRBV19,12,CASTSSSYEQYF,TGTGCCAGTACATCCAGTTCCTACGAGCAGTACTTC
medium-sized,TRBJ1-2,-,TRBV12-3/TRBV12-4,13,CASSLGGMGGYTF,TGTGCCAGCAGTTTAGGAGGGATGGGAGGCTACACCTTC
medium-sized,TRBJ2-7,-,TRBV29-1,12,CSVGTVSYEQYF,TGCAGCGTTGGGACGGTCTCCTACGAGCAGTACTTC
few,TRBJ1-1,TRBD1,TRBV19,13,CASGTGENTEAFF,TGTGCCAGCGGGACAGGGGAGAACACTGAAGCTTTCTTT
many,TRBJ1-1,-,TRBV7-9,16,CASSLYGGLGDTEAFF,TGTGCCAGCAGCCTCTATGGGGGGCTAGGGGACACTGAAGCTTTCTTT
-,TRBJ2-7,-,TRBV2,12,CANSGSSYEQYF,TGTGCCAACTCAGGGAGCTCCTACGAGCAGTACTTC
few,TRBJ2-4,-,TRBV12-3/TRBV12-4,15,CASSFSGTYKNIQYF,TGTGCCAGCAGTTTCTCCGGGACGTACAAAAACATTCAGTACTTC
medium-sized,TRBJ2-1,-,TRBV14,16,CASSQEVGAGPNEQFF,TGTGCCAGCAGCCAAGAAGTGGGAGCGGGTCCCAATGAGCAGTTCTTC
medium-sized,TRBJ2-7,-,TRBV28,15,CASSFGADHTEGQYF,TGTGCCAGCAGTTTCGGAGCGGACCATACCGAGGGGCAGTACTTC
-,TRBJ2-2,TRBD2,TRBV2,17,CASTVTSGRVNTGELFF,TGTGCCAGCACGGTGACTAGCGGGAGGGTAAACACCGGGGAGCTGTTTTTT
medium-sized,TRBJ2-7,TRBD1,TRBV28,13,CASRRTGGYEQYF,TGTGCCTCCCGGAGGACAGGGGGCTACGAGCAGTACTTC
few,TRBJ2-2,-,TRBV10-1,12,CASSFGGGELFF,TGCGCCAGCAGTTTTGGCGGCGGGGAGCTGTTTTTT
large,TRBJ1-2,-,TRBV7-2,14,CASSLDGLNYGYTF,TGTGCCAGCAGCTTGGACGGACTTAACTATGGCTACACCTTC
medium-sized,TRBJ2-7,TRBD2,TRBV29-1,15,CSVAGTSASSYEQYF,TGCAGCGTGGCCGGGACTAGCGCTAGCTCCTACGAGCAGTACTTC
medium-sized,TRBJ1-6,-,TRBV6-5,13,CASSYGGVSPLHF,TGTGCCAGCAGTTACGGCGGGGTTTCACCCCTCCACTTT
few,TRBJ2-7,TRBD2,TRBV3-1,14,CASSPGTSGYEQYF,TGTGCCAGCAGCCCAGGGACTAGCGGTTACGAGCAGTACTTC
medium-sized,TRBJ2-7,TRBD1,TRBV19,13,CASSGTGLYEQYF,TGTGCCAGTTCCGGGACAGGCCTTTACGAGCAGTACTTC
medium-sized,TRBJ2-7,-,TRBV5-4,14,CASSLGWSSYEQYF,TGTGCCAGCAGCTTGGGGTGGAGCTCCTACGAGCAGTACTTC
-,TRBJ2-7,TRBD1,TRBV3-1,17,CASSWGVTGDPIYEQYF,TGTGCCAGCAGCTGGGGGGTGACAGGGGACCCCATTTACGAGCAGTACTTC
medium-sized,TRBJ2-7,TRBD2,TRBV7-2,20,CASSLSRSFLTSGGVYEQYF,TGTGCCAGCAGCTTATCAAGGTCCTTCTTGACTAGCGGGGGGGTTTACGAGCAGTACTTC
many,TRBJ2-7,-,TRBV10-3,14,CASSESGETYEQYF,TGCGCCAGCAGTGAGTCGGGGGAGACCTACGAGCAGTACTTC
few,TRBJ2-5,TRBD1,TRBV12-5,14,CASGTGSLQETQYF,TGTGCTAGTGGGACAGGGAGTCTACAAGAGACCCAGTACTTC